This T cell receptor (beta chain) derives from a study of blood T cell repertoires in COVID-19 (dated by TCRdb to 2018 to 2021). Context from the whole study: The collaborator samples originated in the United States, Italy and Spain and spanned the acute and convalescent phases of COVID-19. HLA class I and class II types, where available, came from metadata supplied by the sample provider rather than from assay-based typing. Deeply sampled blood TCRbeta repertoires from subjects exposed to, actively infected with, or recovered from COVID-19 were included in the dataset. The repertoires were released in a freely available public database intended as a resource for research on the immune response to SARS-CoV-2. Samples came from the ongoing ImmuneRACE study (first 160 participants) plus 1,254 subjects from 6 global collaborators. Sample metadata almost always included a de-identified subject ID, COVID-19 status, age in years and sex. The prospective study material was composed of cDNA or gDNA derived from T cells, B-cell-depleted T cells, or PBMCs. Beyond this particular receptor, the publication reports: The quantity of clinical and demographic metadata differed by source and by participant and was supplied without curation.

To note about this clone: No antigen is known for it. No much larger clone exists at a distance of one base, and base qualities are not known.

As encoded in the germline V gene, CDR1 is SGDLS while CDR2 is YYNGEE. The CDR3 starts with the cysteine, ends with the phenylalanine, and has 17 residues. CDR3 DNA only is kept here, 51 bases in frame from base 1. V and J are truncated by 0 bases and 3 bases respectively, leaving an intervening sequence of 18 bases. TCRbeta CDR3 regions were amplified from genomic DNA using the immunoSEQ Assay, a bias-controlled multiplex PCR. The authors' pipeline ran thus. The number of nucleated cells in each sample was estimated by amplification of reference gene primers within the assay. To quantify the absolute abundance of each unique TCRbeta CDR3 rearrangement, sequence reads were collapsed and filtered. For each sample, productive Simpson clonality was calculated by taking the square root of Simpson's diversity index across productive rearrangements. This is the immuneACCESS table as TCRdb keeps it, with only in-frame sequences that have V and J called. A part of the clones is gone; compared with another copy, unresolved V genes explain less than half, and the rest is unexplained. That table supplies the V and J calls and clone size; D and trimming were determined from the DNA. Across this sample there are roughly 84,000 clones, with 65% to 85% seen only once. The ten most abundant clones make up roughly 16% of the sample.

The collaborating institutions used their own protocols to collect whole blood in K2EDTA tubes. Collaborator samples were shipped for TCRbeta analysis as frozen whole blood, isolated PBMCs, or DNA extracted from either sample type. The sequenced material came from peripheral blood. The sequence was collected from an elderly woman with acute or convalescent COVID-19. The V and J genes are TRBV9 and TRBJ2-5; matching of 5 bases hints at TRBD2 as the D gene. The DNA sequence is given as TGTGCCAGCAGCGTAGATCAACCAGGAGCGGTTAAAGAGACCCAGTACTTC. Its protein product is CASSVDQPGAVKETQYF.